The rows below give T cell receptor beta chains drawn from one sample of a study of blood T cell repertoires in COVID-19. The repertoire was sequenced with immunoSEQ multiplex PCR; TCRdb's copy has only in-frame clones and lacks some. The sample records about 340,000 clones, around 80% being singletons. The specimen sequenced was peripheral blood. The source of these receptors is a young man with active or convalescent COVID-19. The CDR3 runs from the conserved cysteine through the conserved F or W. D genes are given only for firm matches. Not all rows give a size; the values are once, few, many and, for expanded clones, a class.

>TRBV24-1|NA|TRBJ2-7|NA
TGTGCCACCAGTGATAAATCCGCGGGAAGGGACGAGCAGTACTTC
CATSDKSAGRDEQYF
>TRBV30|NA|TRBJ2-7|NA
TGTGCCTGCTCCGCTGGGGACTTAGCCCGGTACGAGCAGTACTTC
CACSAGDLARYEQYF
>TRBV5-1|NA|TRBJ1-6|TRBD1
TGCGCCAGCAGCTTGGGCCAGGGGGTTAATTCACCCCTCCACTTT
CASSLGQGVNSPLHF
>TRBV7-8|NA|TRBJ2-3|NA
TGTGCCAGCAGCCCCCTGCCGGGTACGCAGTATTTT
CASSPLPGTQYF
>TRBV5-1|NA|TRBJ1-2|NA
TGCGCCAGCAGTGACCAGGGTCGCTATGGCTACACCTTC
CASSDQGRYGYTF
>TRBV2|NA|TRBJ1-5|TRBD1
TGTGCCAGCGGAGGACAGGCTAATCAGCCCCAGCATTTT
CASGGQANQPQHF
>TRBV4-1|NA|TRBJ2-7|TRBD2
TGCGCCAGCAGTATGCTAGCGGCCTACGAGCAGTACTTC
CASSMLAAYEQYF
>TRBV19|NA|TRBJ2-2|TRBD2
TGTGCCAGTAGTACACTAGCGGGGGCGAACACCGGGGAGCTGTTTTTT
CASSTLAGANTGELFF
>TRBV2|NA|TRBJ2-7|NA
TGTGCCAGCAGTACAGGGTTACGGGACGAGCAGTACTTC
CASSTGLRDEQYF
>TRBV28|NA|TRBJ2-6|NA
TGTGCCAGCAGTCCCTCGGCGGGGCTCGGGGCCAACGTCCTGACTTTC
CASSPSAGLGANVLTF
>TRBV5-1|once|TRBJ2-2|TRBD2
TGCGCCAGCAGCTTGGGCCTAGCGGGAGAGTCCGGGGAGCTGTTTTTT
CASSLGLAGESGELFF
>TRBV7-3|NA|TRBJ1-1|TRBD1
TGTGCCAGCAGCATGACAGGGGAGGGCACTGAAGCTTTCTTT
CASSMTGEGTEAFF
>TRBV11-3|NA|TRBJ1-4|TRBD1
TGTGCCAGCAGCCCGCAGGGGGGTCATGAAAAACTGTTTTTT
CASSPQGGHEKLFF
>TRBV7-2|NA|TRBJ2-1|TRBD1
TGTGCCAGCCGAAGGTCACAGGGGGCCAGGAATGAGCAGTTCTTC
CASRRSQGARNEQFF
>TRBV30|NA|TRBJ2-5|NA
TGTGCCTGGAGTCGGACAGTACAAGAGACCCAGTACTTC
CAWSRTVQETQYF
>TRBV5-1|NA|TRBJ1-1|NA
TGCGCCAGCAGCTTGGATGCTCGGGGTGCTACTGAAGCTTTCTTT
CASSLDARGATEAFF
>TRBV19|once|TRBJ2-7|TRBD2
TGTGCCAGTAGTAGGCGAACTAGCGGGGACTACGAGCAGTACTTC
CASSRRTSGDYEQYF
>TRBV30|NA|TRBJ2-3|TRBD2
TGTGCCTGGAGTGTCGCGAGCGGGAGTTCAGATACGCAGTATTTT
CAWSVASGSSDTQYF
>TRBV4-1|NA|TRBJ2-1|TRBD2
TGCGCCAGCAGCCAAGGGGCGGCTAGCGGCTCCAGAAATGAGCAGTTCTTC
CASSQGAASGSRNEQFF
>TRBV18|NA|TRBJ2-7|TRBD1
TGTGCCAGCTCACCCGGGACAGGGCGGTACGAGCAGTACTTC
CASSPGTGRYEQYF
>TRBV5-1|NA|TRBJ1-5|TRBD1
TGCGCCAGCAGCCGGGACAGTAATCAGCCCCAGCATTTT
CASSRDSNQPQHF
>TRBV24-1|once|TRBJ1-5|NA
TGTGCCACCAGTGATCAGAATCAGCCCCAGCATTTT
CATSDQNQPQHF
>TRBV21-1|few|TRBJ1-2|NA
TGTGCCAGCAGCACTTCCAGGTTGGATGGCTACACCTTC
CASSTSRLDGYTF
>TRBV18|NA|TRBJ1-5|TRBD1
TGTGCCAGCTCATCAGGGGGGATTGGTCAGCCCCAGCATTTT
CASSSGGIGQPQHF
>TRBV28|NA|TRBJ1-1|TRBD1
TGTGCCAGCACTACAGGGGTCCAAGCTTTCTTT
CASTTGVQAFF
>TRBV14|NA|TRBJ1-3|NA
TGTGCCAGCAGCCTTGCGGTCTCTGGAAACACCATATATTTT
CASSLAVSGNTIYF
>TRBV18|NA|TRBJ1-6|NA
TGTGCCAGCTCACCCCGTAGTCCTGAGAGCTCCTATAATTCACCCCTCCACTTT
CASSPRSPESSYNSPLHF
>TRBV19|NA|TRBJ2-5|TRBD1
TGTGCCAGTAGTATAGAGGACAGGGCAGAGACCCAGTACTTC
CASSIEDRAETQYF
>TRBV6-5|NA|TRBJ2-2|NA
TGTGCCAGCAGACGAGTGAACACCGGGGAGCTGTTTTTT
CASRRVNTGELFF
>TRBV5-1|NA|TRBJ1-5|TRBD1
TGCGCCAGCAGCTTGACTCCAGGGGGCGGCAATCAGCCCCAGCATTTT
CASSLTPGGGNQPQHF
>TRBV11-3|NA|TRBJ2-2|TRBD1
TGTGCCAGCAGCTTGGGACAGGGGAGCACCGGGGAGCTGTTTTTT
CASSLGQGSTGELFF
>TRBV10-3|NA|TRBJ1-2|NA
TGTGCCATCAGTGAACTAACAGGGAAGGGCCACTATGGCTACACCTTC
CAISELTGKGHYGYTF
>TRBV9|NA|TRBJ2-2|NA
TGTGCCAGCAGCCCTCGGGGAGGAGAAACCGGGGAGCTGTTTTTT
CASSPRGGETGELFF
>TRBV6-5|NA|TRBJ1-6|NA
TGTGCCAGCAGCCACCGGGTACTCGGGATTTCACCCCTCCACTTT
CASSHRVLGISPLHF
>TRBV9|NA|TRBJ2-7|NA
TGTGCCAGCAGCGTAAAGGGGGAATCCGGCGAGCAGTACTTC
CASSVKGESGEQYF
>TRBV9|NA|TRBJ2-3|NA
TGTGCCAGCAGCGGCATAGGGACTAGCACAGATACGCAGTATTTT
CASSGIGTSTDTQYF
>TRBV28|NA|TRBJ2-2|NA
TGTGCCAGCCTGGGGGCAGGGGTAATCGGGGAGCTGTTTTTT
CASLGAGVIGELFF
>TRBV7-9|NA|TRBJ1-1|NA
TGTGCCAGCAGCTTACTTGCCGGAGCACTTATGAACACTGAAGCTTTCTTT
CASSLLAGALMNTEAFF
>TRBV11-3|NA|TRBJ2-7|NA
TGTGCCAGCAGCCTATTGACAGGCCTCTCCTACGAGCAGTACTTC
CASSLLTGLSYEQYF
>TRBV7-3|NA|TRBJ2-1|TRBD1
TGTGCCAGCAGCCCTGTCCCGGGACAGGGAGCACAGTTCTTC
CASSPVPGQGAQFF
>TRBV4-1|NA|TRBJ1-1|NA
TGCGCCAGCAGCCAATCCGCAGACACTGAAGCTTTCTTT
CASSQSADTEAFF
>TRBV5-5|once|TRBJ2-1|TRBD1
TGTGCCAGCGGGCTAGGACAGGGGGTGGACAATGAGCAGTTCTTC
CASGLGQGVDNEQFF
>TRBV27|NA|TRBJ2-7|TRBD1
TGTGCCAGCAGTTTGGGGGACAGGGGTTACGAGCAGTACTTC
CASSLGDRGYEQYF
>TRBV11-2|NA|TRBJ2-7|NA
TGTGCCAGCAGCTCCCCTATTGGGGGGTTTAACTACGAGCAGTACTTC
CASSSPIGGFNYEQYF
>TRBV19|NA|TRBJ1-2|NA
TGTGCCAGTAACCAGGGGTATGGCTACACCTTC
CASNQGYGYTF
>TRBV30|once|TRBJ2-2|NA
TGTGGGCGGGCGGGCCCCTCCCCGGGGGAGCTGTTTTTT
CGRAGPSPGELFF
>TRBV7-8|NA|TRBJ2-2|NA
TGTGCCAGCAGCCCTGGAGCCGGGGAGCTGTTTTTT
CASSPGAGELFF
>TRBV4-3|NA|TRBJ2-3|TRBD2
TGCGCCAGCAGCCAAGATCGGCCGGGGGAGGGGCGAGATACGCAGTATTTT
CASSQDRPGEGRDTQYF
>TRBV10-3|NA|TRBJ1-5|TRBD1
TGTGCCATCTCCCACCAGGGGGCCGGCCAGCCCCAGCATTTT
CAISHQGAGQPQHF
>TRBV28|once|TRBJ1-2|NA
TGTGCCAGCAGCGATCCCGGGACACGGTCTATGTTTGATGGCTACACCTTC
CASSDPGTRSMFDGYTF
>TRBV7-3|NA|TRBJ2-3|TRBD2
TGTGCCAGCAGCTTAGGGGCTAGCGGGAGTACAACAGATACGCAGTATTTT
CASSLGASGSTTDTQYF
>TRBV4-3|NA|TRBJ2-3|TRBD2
TGCGCCAGCAGCCCCGCCGGGACTAGCAGAGATACGCAGTATTTT
CASSPAGTSRDTQYF
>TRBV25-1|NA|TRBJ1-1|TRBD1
TGTGCCAGCAGTAGAACCAGGACAGGGAACACTGAAGCTTTCTTT
CASSRTRTGNTEAFF
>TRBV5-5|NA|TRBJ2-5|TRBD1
TGTGCCAGCAGCCACCGGGACAGGAAAGAGACCCAGTACTTC
CASSHRDRKETQYF
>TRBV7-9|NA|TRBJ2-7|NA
TGTGCCAGCAGCTTAGGTTCGGGAGACACCCACGAGCAGTACTTC
CASSLGSGDTHEQYF
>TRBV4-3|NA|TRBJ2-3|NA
TGCGCCAGCAGCCAAGTGTTTCCAGCCTACGGGGATACGCAGTATTTT
CASSQVFPAYGDTQYF
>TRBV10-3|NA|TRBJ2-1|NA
TGTGCCATCAGTGAGTCGATGCTAGCTGTTGAGCAGTTCTTC
CAISESMLAVEQFF